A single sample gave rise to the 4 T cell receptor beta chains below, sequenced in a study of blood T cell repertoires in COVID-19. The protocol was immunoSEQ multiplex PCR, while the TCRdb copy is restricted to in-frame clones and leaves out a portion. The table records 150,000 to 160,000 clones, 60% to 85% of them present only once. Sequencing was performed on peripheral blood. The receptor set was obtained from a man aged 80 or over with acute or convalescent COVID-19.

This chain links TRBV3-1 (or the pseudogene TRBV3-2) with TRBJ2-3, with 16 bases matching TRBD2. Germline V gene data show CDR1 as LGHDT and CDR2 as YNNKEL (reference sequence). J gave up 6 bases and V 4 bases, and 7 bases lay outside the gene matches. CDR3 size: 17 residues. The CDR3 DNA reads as TGTGCCAGCAGCCGTATTCCGGGACTAGCGGGGGGGGATACGCAGTATTTT. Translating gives CASSRIPGLAGGDTQYF.

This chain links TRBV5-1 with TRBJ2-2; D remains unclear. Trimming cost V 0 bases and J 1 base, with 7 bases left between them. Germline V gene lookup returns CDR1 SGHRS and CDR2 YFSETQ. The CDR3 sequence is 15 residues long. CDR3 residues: CASSLVPGNTGELFF. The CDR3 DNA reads TGCGCCAGCAGCTTGGTCCCAGGGAACACCGGGGAGCTGTTTTTT. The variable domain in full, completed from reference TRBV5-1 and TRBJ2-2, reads KAGVTQTPRYLIKTRGQQVTLSCSPISGHRSVSWYQQTPGQGLQFLFEYFSETQRNKGNFPGRFSGRQFSNSRSEMNVSTLELGDSALYLCASSLVPGNTGELFFGEGSRLTVL.

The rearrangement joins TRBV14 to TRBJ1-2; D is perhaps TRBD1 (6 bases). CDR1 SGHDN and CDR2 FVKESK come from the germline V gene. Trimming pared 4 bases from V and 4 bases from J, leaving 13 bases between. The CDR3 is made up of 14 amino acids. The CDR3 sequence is CASSPRDTAYGYTF. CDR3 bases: TGTGCCAGCAGCCCCCGGGACACGGCCTATGGCTACACCTTC.

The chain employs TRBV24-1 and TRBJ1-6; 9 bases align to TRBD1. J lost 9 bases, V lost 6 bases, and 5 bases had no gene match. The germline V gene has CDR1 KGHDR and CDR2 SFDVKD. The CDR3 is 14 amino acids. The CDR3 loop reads CATSRDRAASPLHF. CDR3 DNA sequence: TGTGCCACCAGTCGGGACAGGGCAGCTTCACCCCTCCACTTT.